This entry is about one T cell receptor (beta chain). The antigen is not known. The sample belongs to a study of cytomegalovirus exposure and HLA in healthy donors. The V end lost 8 bases, the J end lost 1 base, and 15 bases lay between the germline ends. Per the germline V gene, CDR1 is MNHNS and CDR2 is SASEGT. This CDR3 has 15 residues. A multiplex PCR was run with 60 Vbeta primers and 13 Jbeta primers. As processed by the authors: An analysis performed later counted 60 million to 90 million unique TCR beta chains (around 11 million of them shared). TCRdb's copy holds only in-frame clones and misses some; the assay was immunoSEQ multiplex PCR. The DNA was the basis for D and trimming; V, J and clone size are from that table. The sample holds 170,000 or so clones, approximately 84% seen once. Overall study results and limits: Confirmation in vitro established that a few CMV-associated chains were specific for CMV antigens. Immune exposure data for these donors was limited to CMV serostatus. In an earlier analysis, about 90% or about 30%: the productive usage of most TCR beta V segments.

V and J are TRBV6-1 and TRBJ2-1; a possible D gene is TRBD1 (6 bases). Sample: PBMCs. This clonotype originated in a girl between 5 and 17 years old in good health and CMV-seropositive. The chain's CDR3 is CASSPRGGSYNEQFF. For the CDR3, the DNA is TGTGCCAGCTCCCCCCGAGGGGGATCCTACAATGAGCAGTTCTTC.